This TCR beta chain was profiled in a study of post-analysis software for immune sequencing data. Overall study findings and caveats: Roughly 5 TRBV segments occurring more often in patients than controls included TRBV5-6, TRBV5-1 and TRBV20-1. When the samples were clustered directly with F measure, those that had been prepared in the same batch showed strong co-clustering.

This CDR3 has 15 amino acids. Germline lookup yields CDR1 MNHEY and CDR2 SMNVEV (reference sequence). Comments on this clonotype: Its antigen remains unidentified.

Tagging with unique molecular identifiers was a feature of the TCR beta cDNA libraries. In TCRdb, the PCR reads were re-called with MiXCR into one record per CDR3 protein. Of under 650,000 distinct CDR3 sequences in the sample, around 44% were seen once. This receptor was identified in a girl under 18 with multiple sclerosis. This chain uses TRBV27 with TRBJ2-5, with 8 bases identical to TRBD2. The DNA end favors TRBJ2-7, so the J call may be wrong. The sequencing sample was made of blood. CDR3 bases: TGTGCCAGCAGTTTAGTAGCGGGGCTTACCTACGAGCAGTACTTC. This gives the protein CASSLVAGLTYEQYF.